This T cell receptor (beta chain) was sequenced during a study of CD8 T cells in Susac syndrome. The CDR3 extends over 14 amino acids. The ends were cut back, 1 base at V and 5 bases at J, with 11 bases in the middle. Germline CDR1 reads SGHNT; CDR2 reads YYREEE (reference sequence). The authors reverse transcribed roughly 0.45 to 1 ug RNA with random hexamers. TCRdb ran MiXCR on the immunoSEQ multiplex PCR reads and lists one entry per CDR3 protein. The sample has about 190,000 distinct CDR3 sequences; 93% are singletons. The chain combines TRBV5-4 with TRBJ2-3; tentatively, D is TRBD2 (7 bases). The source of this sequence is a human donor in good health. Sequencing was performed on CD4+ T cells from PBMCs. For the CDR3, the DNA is TGTGCCAGCAGCTTGAGGGGGGGCATAGATACGCAGTATTTT. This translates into CASSLRGGIDTQYF.